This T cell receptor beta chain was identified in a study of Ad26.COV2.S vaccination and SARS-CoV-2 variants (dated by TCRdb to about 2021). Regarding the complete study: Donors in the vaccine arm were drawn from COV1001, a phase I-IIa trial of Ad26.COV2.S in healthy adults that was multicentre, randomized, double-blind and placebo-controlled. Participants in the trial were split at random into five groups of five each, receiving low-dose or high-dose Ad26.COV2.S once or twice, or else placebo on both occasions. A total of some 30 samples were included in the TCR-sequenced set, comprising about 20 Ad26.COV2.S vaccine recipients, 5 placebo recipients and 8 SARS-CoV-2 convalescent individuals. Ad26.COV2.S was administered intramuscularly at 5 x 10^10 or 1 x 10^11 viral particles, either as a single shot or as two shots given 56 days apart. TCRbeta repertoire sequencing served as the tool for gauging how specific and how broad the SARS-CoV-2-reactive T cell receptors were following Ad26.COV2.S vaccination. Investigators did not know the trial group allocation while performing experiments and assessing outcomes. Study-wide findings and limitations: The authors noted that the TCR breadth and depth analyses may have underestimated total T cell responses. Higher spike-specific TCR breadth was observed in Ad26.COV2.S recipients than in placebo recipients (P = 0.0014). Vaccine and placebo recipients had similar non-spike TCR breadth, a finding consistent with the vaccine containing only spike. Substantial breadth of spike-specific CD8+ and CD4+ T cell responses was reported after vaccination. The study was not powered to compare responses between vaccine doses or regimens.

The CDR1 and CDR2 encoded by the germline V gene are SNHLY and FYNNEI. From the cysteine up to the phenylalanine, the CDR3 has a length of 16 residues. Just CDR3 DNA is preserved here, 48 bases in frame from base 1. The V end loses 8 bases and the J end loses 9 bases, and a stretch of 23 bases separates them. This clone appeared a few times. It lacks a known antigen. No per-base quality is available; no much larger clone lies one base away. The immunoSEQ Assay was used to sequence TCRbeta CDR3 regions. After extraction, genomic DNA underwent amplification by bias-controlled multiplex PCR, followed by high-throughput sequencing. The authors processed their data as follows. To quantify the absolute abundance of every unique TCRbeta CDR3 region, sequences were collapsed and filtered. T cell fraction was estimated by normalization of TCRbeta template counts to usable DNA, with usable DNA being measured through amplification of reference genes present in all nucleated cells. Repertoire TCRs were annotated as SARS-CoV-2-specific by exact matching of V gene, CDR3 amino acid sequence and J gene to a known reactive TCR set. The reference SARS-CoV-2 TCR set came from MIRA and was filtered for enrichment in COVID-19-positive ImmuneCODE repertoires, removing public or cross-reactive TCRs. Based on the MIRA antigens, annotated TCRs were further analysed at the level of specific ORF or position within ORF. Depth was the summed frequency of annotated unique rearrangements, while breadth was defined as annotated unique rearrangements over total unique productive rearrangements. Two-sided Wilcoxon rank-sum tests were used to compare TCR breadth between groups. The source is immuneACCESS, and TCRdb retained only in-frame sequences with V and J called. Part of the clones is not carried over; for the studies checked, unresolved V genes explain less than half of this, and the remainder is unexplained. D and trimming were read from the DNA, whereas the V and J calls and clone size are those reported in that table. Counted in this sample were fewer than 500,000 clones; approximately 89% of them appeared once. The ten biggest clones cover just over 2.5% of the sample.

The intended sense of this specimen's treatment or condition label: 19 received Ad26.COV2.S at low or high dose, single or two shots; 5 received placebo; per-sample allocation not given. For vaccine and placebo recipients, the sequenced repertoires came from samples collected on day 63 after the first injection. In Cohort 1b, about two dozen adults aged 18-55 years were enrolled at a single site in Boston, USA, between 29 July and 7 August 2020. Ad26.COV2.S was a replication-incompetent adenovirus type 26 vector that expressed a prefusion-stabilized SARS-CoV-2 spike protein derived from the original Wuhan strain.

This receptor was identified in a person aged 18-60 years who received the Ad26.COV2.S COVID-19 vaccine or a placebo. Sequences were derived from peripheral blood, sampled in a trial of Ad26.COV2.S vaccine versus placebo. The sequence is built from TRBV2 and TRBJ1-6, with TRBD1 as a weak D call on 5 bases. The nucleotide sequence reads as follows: TGTGCCAGCGCGGCACAAGGTTCAGGGCAGGGTTCACCCCTCCACTTT. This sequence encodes CASAAQGSGQGSPLHF. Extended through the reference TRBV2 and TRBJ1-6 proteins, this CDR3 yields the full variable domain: EPEVTQTPSHQVTQMGQEVILRCVPISNHLYFYWYRQILGQKVEFLVSFYNNEISEKSEIFDDQFSVERPDGSNFTLKIRSTKLEDSAMYFCASAAQGSGQGSPLHFGNGTRLTVT.